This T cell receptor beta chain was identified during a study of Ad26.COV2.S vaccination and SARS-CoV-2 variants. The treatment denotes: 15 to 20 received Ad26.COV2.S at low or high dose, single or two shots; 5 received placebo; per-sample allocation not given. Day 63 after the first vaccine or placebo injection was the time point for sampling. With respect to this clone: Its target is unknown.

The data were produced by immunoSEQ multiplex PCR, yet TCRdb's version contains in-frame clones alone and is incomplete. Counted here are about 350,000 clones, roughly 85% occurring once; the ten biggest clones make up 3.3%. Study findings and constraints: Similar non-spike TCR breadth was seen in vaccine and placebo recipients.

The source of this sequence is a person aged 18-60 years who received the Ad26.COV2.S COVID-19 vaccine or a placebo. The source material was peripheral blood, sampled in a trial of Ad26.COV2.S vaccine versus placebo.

The CDR3 is CASSLGQGLVSNTGELFF. CDR3 bases: TGCGCCAGCAGCTTGGGGCAGGGACTGGTTTCGAACACCGGGGAGCTGTTTTTT. The chain uses TRBV5-1 and TRBJ2-2; TRBD2 might be the D (6 bases). This CDR3 has 18 amino acids. From germline, CDR1 is SGHRS and CDR2 YFSETQ. V was trimmed by 0 bases and J by 0 bases, leaving 15 bases between them.